The 30 T cell receptor beta chains below were found in one sample sequenced in a study of cytomegalovirus exposure and HLA in healthy donors (dated by TCRdb to about 2017). The library relied on the immunoSEQ multiplex PCR assay. A mixture of 60 forward primers for TCR Vbeta segments and 13 reverse primers for TCR Jbeta segments was used in the multiplex PCR. TCRdb obtained this table from immuneACCESS and retained in-frame rearrangements with V and J assigned. These tables miss some clones; where compared with another copy, unresolved V genes account for less than half of the shortfall, and the remainder is unexplained. For this sample the table gives some 77,000 clones, of which over 70% were detected only once. The ten largest clones take up roughly 25% of the sample. The specimen was PBMCs. The receptors originated from a woman aged 50 to 65 in good health and CMV-seropositive.

The chain couples TRBV5-1 to TRBJ1-5; 7 nucleotides line up with TRBD1. Germline V gene data show CDR1 as SGHRS and CDR2 as YFSETQ. The CDR3 totals 14 residues. J lost 5 bases, V lost 0 bases, and 2 bases had no gene match. CDR3: CASSLGDRDQPQHF. In DNA form, the CDR3 reads TGCGCCAGCAGCTTGGGTGACAGGGATCAGCCCCAGCATTTT.

The V call is TRBV7-3, the J call TRBJ2-5; D may be TRBD2 (5 bases). Germline V CDR1 and CDR2: SGHTA, FQGTGA. With 0 bases removed from V and 1 base from J, the gap between germline ends came to 9 bases. This CDR3 has 15 residues. The CDR3 reads CASSLTGSPQETQYF. The CDR3 DNA reads TGTGCCAGCAGCTTAACAGGGAGTCCCCAAGAGACCCAGTACTTC. Full variable domain (outside the CDR3, taken from reference TRBV7-3 and TRBJ2-5): GAGVSQTPSNKVTEKGKYVELRCDPISGHTALYWYRQSLGQGPEFLIYFQGTGAADDSGLPNDRFFAVRPEGSVSTLKIQRTERGDSAVYLCASSLTGSPQETQYFGPGTRLLVL.

V gene TRBV13 combines with J gene TRBJ2-1; D not resolved. The CDR3 has 14 amino acids. Germline-derived CDR1 and CDR2 are PRHDT and FYEKMQ (reference sequence). Trimming removed 0 bases at V and 1 base at J, with 4 bases between. The chain's CDR3 is CASSLGLSYNEQFF. In DNA, the CDR3 is TGTGCCAGCAGCTTAGGCCTATCCTACAATGAGCAGTTCTTC.

The rearrangement joins TRBV25-1 to TRBJ2-1, with D maybe TRBD2 (5 bases). The CDR3 length is 13 residues. The germline V and J ends were trimmed by 1 base and 5 bases, with 6 bases remaining between them. CDR1 is MGHDK and CDR2 is SYGVNS in the germline V gene. The DNA for the CDR3 is TGTGCCAGCAGTGAATTCGGGAACAATGAGCAGTTCTTC. Its translation is CASSEFGNNEQFF.

The chain uses TRBV11-2 and TRBJ1-2, with 7 bases lining up with TRBD1. Germline lookup yields CDR1 SGHAT and CDR2 FQNNGV. J lost 6 bases, V lost 4 bases, and 5 bases had no gene match. This CDR3 region has 13 residues. Here the CDR3 DNA reads TGTGCCAGCAGCTCGGGACAGCTTAATGGCTACACCTTC. It translates to CASSSGQLNGYTF.

This chain joins TRBV20-1 and TRBJ1-1, with no clear D. CDR1 and CDR2 from the germline V gene are DFQATT and SNEGSKA (reference sequence). Trimming took 5 bases from V and 7 from J, leaving 11 bases between them. The CDR3 sequence is 11 residues long. The CDR3 DNA follows: TGCAGTGCTCCCGGGTCAGTTGAAGCTTTCTTT. Translated: CSAPGSVEAFF.

The gene calls are TRBV7-9 and TRBJ2-1; TRBD2 matches 7 bases. Per germline, CDR1 SEHNR and CDR2 FQNEAQ (reference sequence). This CDR3 is built from 16 residues. After removal of 0 bases from V and 4 bases from J, the junction contained 6 bases not matched to a gene. The CDR3 DNA follows: TGTGCCAGCAGCTTAGCGTTGAGCGGGGTATACAATGAGCAGTTCTTC. This codes for CASSLALSGVYNEQFF.

The chain is built from TRBV13 and TRBJ2-3; no definite D call. The V gene lost 3 bases and the J gene lost 8 bases, with 12 bases spanning the gap. The CDR3 extends over 13 amino acids. The germline gives CDR1 PRHDT, CDR2 FYEKMQ (reference sequence). CDR3 coding DNA: TGTGCCAGCAGCTTTATGAGGAGAGGTACGCAGTATTTT. Encoded protein: CASSFMRRGTQYF.

This chain joins TRBV7-2 and TRBJ2-5, with D possibly TRBD2 on 6 matching bases. CDR3 length: 16 residues. V was pared by 2 bases and J by 2 bases, with 15 bases between. Per the germline V gene, CDR1 is SGHTA and CDR2 is FQGNSA. The CDR3 DNA sequence: TGTGCCAGCAGCTTAAACCCAGCGGGCTCGCAAGAGACCCAGTACTTC. Protein: CASSLNPAGSQETQYF. Supplemented by reference TRBV7-2 and TRBJ2-5, the full variable domain reads GAGVSQSPSNKVTEKGKDVELRCDPISGHTALYWYRQSLGQGLEFLIYFQGNSAPDKSGLPSDRFSAERTGGSVSTLTIQRTQQEDSAVYLCASSLNPAGSQETQYFGPGTRLLVL.

This sequence joins TRBV5-4 and TRBJ1-3, with a weak D call TRBD1 (5 bases). CDR1 and CDR2 (germline): SGHNT, YYREEE (reference sequence). The CDR3 is 13 amino acids. With 2 bases removed from V and 4 bases from J, the gap between germline ends came to 7 bases. CDR3 loop: CASSFGGGNTIYF. The CDR3 DNA follows: TGTGCCAGCAGCTTCGGGGGGGGAAACACCATATATTTT.

This sequence joins TRBV6-5 and TRBJ2-7; the D gene is possibly TRBD2 (7 bases). Deletions cut 6 bases from V and 7 bases from J, with 22 bases between. In germline, CDR1 is MNHEY, CDR2 SVGAGI. The CDR3 sequence is 15 residues long. The CDR3, as DNA: TGTGCCAGCAGCCCCCTCTCGGGGGGCAAACGGGAGCAGTACTTC. Translation gives CASSPLSGGKREQYF.

This chain joins TRBV9 and TRBJ1-2; D may be TRBD1 (6 bases). The V and J ends lost 6 bases and 14 bases respectively, with 20 bases between them. CDR1 is SGDLS, CDR2 YYNGEE, per germline. This CDR3 has 12 amino acids. This CDR3 is CASTDLKQGGTF. CDR3 nucleotide sequence: TGTGCCAGCACCGACCTAAAACAGGGCGGAACCTTC.

The genes are TRBV6-4 and TRBJ1-1; 8 bases match TRBD1. CDR3 length: 14 amino acids. Looked up from germline, CDR1 is MRHNA and CDR2 is SNTAGT. J was trimmed by 5 bases and V by 6 bases; bases with no gene match: 8. The chain's CDR3 is CASREATGVTEAFF. The CDR3 DNA is TGTGCCAGCAGGGAAGCGACAGGGGTGACTGAAGCTTTCTTT.

The genes are TRBV4-1 and TRBJ1-6; a possible D gene is TRBD1 (5 bases). CDR1 and CDR2 from the germline V gene are MGHRA and YSYEKL. The CDR3 runs 15 residues. Trimming shortened V by 0 bases and J by 9 bases, and 12 bases separated the two germline ends. DNA for the CDR3: TGCGCCAGCAGCCAAGACCCGGGACTTGGTTCACCCCTCCACTTT. As protein: CASSQDPGLGSPLHF.

This clone was detected a few times. The chain carries TRBV6-5 and TRBJ2-7; D possibly corresponds to TRBD2 (7 bases). Trimming cost V 6 bases and J 2 bases, with 11 bases left between them. Looked up from germline, CDR1 is MNHEY and CDR2 is SVGAGI. The CDR3 length is 13 residues. CDR3 in amino acids: CASSRGGPYEQYF. The CDR3 DNA is TGTGCCAGCAGCAGGGGAGGGCCCTACGAGCAGTACTTC.

The chain employs TRBV7-9 and TRBJ1-1; TRBD1 agrees at 10 bases. CDR1 is SEHNR, CDR2 FQNEAQ, per germline (reference sequence). The CDR3 is made up of 16 amino acids. V dropped 2 bases and J dropped 3; count of bases not matched to a gene: 6. In nucleotides, the CDR3 is TGTGCCAGCAGCTTACCTTTGGACAGGGGGGACACTGAAGCTTTCTTT. As protein: CASSLPLDRGDTEAFF.

This chain links TRBV5-1 with TRBJ2-6; D unclear. Trimming stripped 5 bases from V and 1 base from J, with 7 bases between. Germline CDR1 and CDR2: SGHRS and YFSETQ. This CDR3 has 14 amino acids. The CDR3 sequence is CASSSTSGANVLTF. The CDR3 coding sequence is TGCGCCAGCAGTTCGACATCTGGGGCCAACGTCCTGACTTTC.

The chain employs TRBV11-2 and TRBJ1-1; a possible D gene is TRBD1 (5 bases). Trimming removed 2 bases from V and 5 bases from J, with 9 bases in between. The CDR3 spans 13 residues. CDR1 SGHAT and CDR2 FQNNGV come from the germline V gene. This chain's CDR3 is CASSLIRATEAFF. CDR3 coding DNA: TGTGCCAGCAGCTTAATCAGGGCGACTGAAGCTTTCTTT.

This clone was observed a few times. The V and J genes are TRBV6-6 and TRBJ1-1; 8 bases line up with TRBD1. V trimming: 5 bases; J trimming: 6 bases; junction bases outside the gene matches: 5. The CDR3 is made up of 13 amino acids. Germline lookup yields CDR1 MNHNY and CDR2 SVGAGI (reference sequence). The CDR3 DNA reads TGTGCCAGCAGTCGGTCCAGGGGGCCTGAAGCTTTCTTT. This gives the protein CASSRSRGPEAFF.

This clone was seen a handful of times. This chain links TRBV29-1 with TRBJ1-1, with TRBD1 as a possible D gene (5 bases). This CDR3 contains 12 residues. With 8 bases removed from V and 4 bases from J, the gap between germline ends came to 14 bases. Germline loops: CDR1 SQVTM, CDR2 ANQGSEA. CDR3 coding DNA: TGCAGCACGGGACTGGGCGGCACTGAAGCTTTCTTT. Translating gives CSTGLGGTEAFF.

This sequence joins TRBV5-1 and TRBJ1-1, with D uncertain. Germline V CDR1 and CDR2: SGHRS, YFSETQ. The CDR3 extends over 15 amino acids. With 2 bases removed from V and 4 bases from J, the gap between germline ends came to 15 bases. Here the CDR3 DNA reads TGCGCCAGCAGCTTACAGTCCGGAGGGAGCACTGAAGCTTTCTTT. Its translation is CASSLQSGGSTEAFF.

The chain has TRBV5-5 and TRBJ2-7; D is undetermined. Trimming took 1 base from V and 9 from J, leaving 14 bases between them. Per the germline V gene, CDR1 is SGHKS and CDR2 is YYEKEE (reference sequence). This CDR3 region has 13 residues. The CDR3 is CASSLLTAGGQYV. The CDR3 DNA reads as TGTGCCAGCAGCTTGTTGACTGCCGGCGGGCAGTACGTC.

This chain joins TRBV10-3 and TRBJ1-5, with 8 positions matching TRBD1. The CDR3 consists of 14 residues. The V segment lost 10 bases and the J segment 3 bases; nucleotides outside the gene matches: 8. Looked up from germline, CDR1 is ENHRY and CDR2 is SYGVKD. CDR3 sequence: CATETGEPNQPQHF. CDR3 nucleotides: TGTGCCACCGAGACAGGGGAACCCAATCAGCCCCAGCATTTT.

V and J are TRBV6-5 and TRBJ1-6, with TRBD1 matching over 9 bases. The CDR3 loop spans 15 amino acids. Looked up from germline, CDR1 is MNHEY and CDR2 is SVGAGI. J lost 12 bases, V lost 5 bases, and 11 bases had no gene match. CDR3 sequence (DNA): TGTGCCAGCAGTCCTCGGACAGGGGACCTATTACCCCTCCACTTT. This sequence encodes CASSPRTGDLLPLHF.

This clone turned up a few times. The chain links TRBV7-6 to TRBJ2-5; a possible D gene is TRBD2 (5 bases). V was shortened by 10 bases and J by 5 bases, with 17 bases between the two germline ends. The CDR3 consists of 13 residues. CDR1 and CDR2 from the germline V gene are SGHVS and FNYEAQ. CDR3 protein: CATSRDFGETQYF. The CDR3 nucleotides are TGTGCCACCTCGAGGGATTTTGGGGAGACCCAGTACTTC.

CDR3 coding DNA: TGTGCCATCGGACTAGCGGGGGGGCCTGGGCAGTTCTTC. This gives the protein CAIGLAGGPGQFF. The chain combines TRBV6-6 with TRBJ2-1; 15 positions agree with TRBD2. The V gene end was trimmed by 10 bases and the J gene end by 12 bases; junction bases not matched to a gene: 7. Germline V gene data show CDR1 as MNHNY and CDR2 as SVGAGI (reference sequence). This CDR3 spans 13 amino acids.

The chain is built from TRBV7-9 and TRBJ1-1; a weak D match, TRBD1 (6 bases). Deletions cut 7 bases from V and 2 bases from J, with 11 bases between. This CDR3 region has 13 residues. In germline, CDR1 is SEHNR, CDR2 FQNEAQ (reference sequence). The CDR3 bases are TGTGCCAGCAAGGAACAGGGAAACACTGAAGCTTTCTTT. Translated: CASKEQGNTEAFF.

This clone appeared once. The chain uses TRBV6-1 and TRBJ2-7; tentatively, D is TRBD2 (6 bases). The CDR3 has 9 residues. Germline V lookup: CDR1 MNHNS, CDR2 SASEGT. This CDR3 reads CAGGHEQYF. CDR3 nucleotides: TGTGCAGGAGGGCACGAGCAGTACTTC.

This clone was counted between two and nine times. The chain couples TRBV2 to TRBJ1-5; D remains ambiguous. CDR3 size: 14 residues. Trimming removed 4 bases from V and 0 bases from J, with 7 bases in between. Germline CDR1 is SNHLY and CDR2 is FYNNEI. The DNA for the CDR3 is TGTGCCAGCAGTGCTAGTATTAGCAATCAGCCCCAGCATTTT. It codes for CASSASISNQPQHF.

The rearrangement joins TRBV5-4 to TRBJ1-4; 8 bases agree with TRBD1. V shed 3 bases, J shed 5 bases, and the junction held 6 bases outside the gene matches. CDR3 length equals 15 residues. Germline CDR1 SGHNT, CDR2 YYREEE (reference sequence). CDR3 amino acids: CASSSNRGVNEKLFF. The CDR3 DNA follows: TGTGCCAGCAGCTCCAACAGGGGGGTAAATGAAAAACTGTTTTTT.